This is a list of T cell receptor beta chains from one sample in a study of T cells in Graves' hyperthyroidism and ophthalmopathy. TCRdb independently ran MiXCR on the multiplex PCR reads; one entry per CDR3 protein. The sample shows 660,000 or so distinct CDR3 sequences, less than 25% of them seen only once. Sequenced material: blood. These receptors were taken from a young man with Graves' ophthalmopathy. Both conserved end residues are part of each CDR3. D genes are given only for firm matches. Size tells how often a clone was seen (once, few, many) or the class of an expanded clone, and some rows leave it out.

abundance	v_gene	j_gene	d_gene	CDR3nt	CDR3aa
.	TRBV29-1	TRBJ2-2	.	TGCAGCGCTTCACATTATGAAGGTACCGGGGAGCTGTTTTTT	CSASHYEGTGELFF
few	TRBV12-3/TRBV12-4	TRBJ1-3	.	TGTGCCAGCAGTTTAGATCTCCGAGGAAACACCATATATTTT	CASSLDLRGNTIYF
many	TRBV10-3	TRBJ2-7	.	TGTGCCATCAGTGAGACCGGCTACGAGCAGTACTTC	CAISETGYEQYF
many	TRBV12-3/TRBV12-4	TRBJ2-7	.	TGTGCCAGCAGTTTATACGGTGGCTCGGCCGAGGAGCAGTACTTC	CASSLYGGSAEEQYF
.	TRBV7-3	TRBJ2-5	.	TGTGCCAGCAGCTTAAGAGGGCTCAGTTCAGAGACCCAGTACTTC	CASSLRGLSSETQYF
many	TRBV4-2	TRBJ2-3	TRBD2	TGTGCCAGCAGCCAAGACGGACTAGCGGGAGGAACAGATACGCAGTATTTT	CASSQDGLAGGTDTQYF
few	TRBV5-1	TRBJ2-7	TRBD1	TGTGCCAGCAGCTTGGAAGGGGGCAGTTCCTCCCCGCCCGAATACGAGCAGTACTTC	CASSLEGGSSSPPEYEQYF
.	TRBV9	TRBJ2-2	.	TGTGCCAGCAGCGTAGTACCAAACACCGGGGAGCTGTTTTTT	CASSVVPNTGELFF
few	TRBV10-1	TRBJ1-3	.	TGCGCCAGCAGCCCGAAGTGGTCCGGAAACACCATATATTTT	CASSPKWSGNTIYF
few	TRBV7-9	TRBJ2-7	TRBD1	TGTGCCAGCAGCCTCAGGACAGGGGGCCTTTCTCGGTACGAGCAGTACTTC	CASSLRTGGLSRYEQYF
.	TRBV30	TRBJ2-1	TRBD2	TGTGCCTGGAGGCGGGAGGGCTACAATGAGCAGTTCTTC	CAWRREGYNEQFF
.	TRBV6-1	TRBJ2-1	TRBD2	TGTGCCAGCAGTGACTCCACAGCGGGAAGCTCCTACAATGAGCAGTTCTTC	CASSDSTAGSSYNEQFF
.	TRBV19	TRBJ2-1	TRBD2	TGTGCCTCCAGACTAGCGGGCGACAATGAGCAGTTCTTC	CASRLAGDNEQFF
.	TRBV28	TRBJ1-2	.	TGTGCCAGCAGGGAACGACTGAGCTTTAACTATGGCTACACCTTC	CASRERLSFNYGYTF
few	TRBV5-4	TRBJ2-3	TRBD2	TGTGCCAGCAGCAAGACTAGCGGGAGGACAGATACGCAGTATTTT	CASSKTSGRTDTQYF
few	TRBV7-2	TRBJ2-2	TRBD2	TGTGCCAGCAGCTTAGCGGGAGGGATTGTCGGGGAGCTGTTTTTT	CASSLAGGIVGELFF
.	TRBV20-1	TRBJ2-7	.	TGCAGTGCTAGGACAAGGAGCTCCTACGAGCAGTACTTC	CSARTRSSYEQYF
many	TRBV2	TRBJ1-2	TRBD1	TGTGCCAGCAGTCTTCGGGACAGGGGAAACTATGGCTACACCTTC	CASSLRDRGNYGYTF
.	TRBV11-1	TRBJ2-7	.	TGTGCCAGCAGCTTAGCGATGGGTTTTACGAGCTCCTACGAGCAGTACTTC	CASSLAMGFTSSYEQYF
.	TRBV24-1	TRBJ2-7	.	TGTGCCACCAGTGATTTGGGTTTGAAGGGGGAGCAGTACTTC	CATSDLGLKGEQYF
.	TRBV6-2/TRBV6-3	TRBJ2-6	TRBD1	TGTGCCAGCAGTTACAGGACAGGTTCTGGGGCCAACGTCCTGACTTTC	CASSYRTGSGANVLTF
.	TRBV6-9	TRBJ2-5	TRBD1	TGTGCCAGCAGTTACCTTATACCCCGTGATGGACAGGGCCCCGGAGAGACCCAGTACTTC	CASSYLIPRDGQGPGETQYF